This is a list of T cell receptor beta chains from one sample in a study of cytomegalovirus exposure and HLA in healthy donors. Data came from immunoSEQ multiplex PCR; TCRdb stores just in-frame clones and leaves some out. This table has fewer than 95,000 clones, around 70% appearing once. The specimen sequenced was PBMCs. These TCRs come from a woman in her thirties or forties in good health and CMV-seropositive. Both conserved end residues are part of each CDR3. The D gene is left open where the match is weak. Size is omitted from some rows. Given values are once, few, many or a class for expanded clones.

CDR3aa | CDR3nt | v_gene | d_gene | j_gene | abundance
CASSFFPTGMNTEAFF | TGTGCCAGCAGTTTCTTCCCGACAGGGATGAACACTGAAGCTTTCTTT | TRBV28 | TRBD1 | TRBJ1-1 | NA
CASSYLGVQETQYF | TGTGCCAGCAGTTACTTGGGAGTCCAAGAGACCCAGTACTTC | TRBV6-5 | NA | TRBJ2-5 | NA
CASSLEQGPAAFF | TGTGCCAGCAGCTTAGAACAGGGACCCGCGGCTTTCTTT | TRBV7-9 | NA | TRBJ1-1 | few
CASSLSGGWDTEAFF | TGCGCCAGCAGCCTCTCCGGGGGGTGGGACACTGAAGCTTTCTTT | TRBV4-1 | NA | TRBJ1-1 | NA
CASSQGALGTGGSYEQYF | TGCGCCAGCAGCCAAGGCGCGCTTGGGACTGGAGGTTCCTACGAGCAGTACTTC | TRBV4-1 | NA | TRBJ2-7 | once
CASHGGGWYEQYF | TGTGCCAGCCACGGTGGAGGGTGGTACGAGCAGTACTTC | TRBV28 | NA | TRBJ2-7 | NA
CASQISGTETDTQYF | TGTGCCAGCCAAATTAGCGGGACGGAGACAGATACGCAGTATTTT | TRBV7-2 | TRBD2 | TRBJ2-3 | NA
CASSSASRGYEQYF | TGTGCCAGCAGCTCCGCGAGCAGGGGCTACGAGCAGTACTTC | TRBV7-9 | NA | TRBJ2-7 | few
CASRRGLKASTEAFF | TGTGCCAGCAGGCGGGGGCTTAAGGCCAGCACTGAAGCTTTCTTT | TRBV5-8 | NA | TRBJ1-1 | NA
CASSQETRNTEAFF | TGCGCCAGCAGCCAAGAAACGAGGAACACTGAAGCTTTCTTT | TRBV4-1 | NA | TRBJ1-1 | NA
CTSSSYTSGTGELFF | TGTACCAGCAGCTCCTACACGTCAGGAACCGGGGAGCTGTTTTTT | TRBV5-6 | NA | TRBJ2-2 | NA
CASKGGGYTEAFF | TGTGCCAGCAAAGGGGGGGGATATACTGAAGCTTTCTTT | TRBV27 | NA | TRBJ1-1 | NA
CASSFDAVSGNTIYF | TGTGCCAGCAGTTTTGATGCAGTCTCTGGAAACACCATATATTTT | TRBV28 | NA | TRBJ1-3 | few
CAWTISGGASYNEQFF | TGTGCCTGGACTATAAGCGGGGGGGCCTCCTACAATGAGCAGTTCTTC | TRBV30 | TRBD2 | TRBJ2-1 | NA
CASTTGQNTEAFF | TGTGCCAGCACGACAGGGCAGAACACTGAAGCTTTCTTT | TRBV18 | TRBD1 | TRBJ1-1 | NA
CASSLLRGQNYGYTF | TGTGCCAGCAGCTTGCTGAGGGGGCAAAACTATGGCTACACCTTC | TRBV5-4 | TRBD1 | TRBJ1-2 | NA
CAISGGQGGKNTEAFF | TGTGCCATCAGTGGGGGACAGGGAGGGAAGAACACTGAAGCTTTCTTT | TRBV10-3 | TRBD1 | TRBJ1-1 | NA
CASGYQRGGTGELFF | TGTGCTAGTGGTTACCAGCGGGGGGGTACCGGGGAGCTGTTTTTT | TRBV12-5 | TRBD2 | TRBJ2-2 | NA
CSANIQEIQYF | TGCAGTGCTAACATACAGGAGATCCAGTACTTC | TRBV20-1 | NA | TRBJ2-5 | NA
CASSRDRRYGYTF | TGTGCCAGCAGCCGGGACAGGCGGTATGGCTACACCTTC | TRBV28 | TRBD1 | TRBJ1-2 | NA
CAWNVIRGEQYF | TGTGCCTGGAACGTGATTCGGGGAGAGCAGTACTTC | TRBV30 | NA | TRBJ2-7 | NA
CASSQEAGAEAFF | TGCGCCAGCAGCCAAGAGGCGGGGGCTGAAGCTTTCTTT | TRBV4-1 | NA | TRBJ1-1 | NA
CASSLETSHFDEQFF | TGTGCCAGCAGCTTAGAAACTTCCCATTTTGATGAGCAGTTCTTC | TRBV11-3 | NA | TRBJ2-1 | NA
CASSPYRESNYGYTF | TGTGCCAGCAGCCCTTACAGGGAAAGTAACTATGGCTACACCTTC | TRBV7-2 | NA | TRBJ1-2 | NA
CSVNLLREVFSTDTQYF | TGCAGCGTTAACCTCCTGCGGGAGGTGTTCAGCACAGATACGCAGTATTTT | TRBV29-1 | TRBD2 | TRBJ2-3 | NA
CASTRTGSSQPQHF | TGTGCCAGCACCCGTACAGGGAGTAGTCAGCCCCAGCATTTT | TRBV6-6 | NA | TRBJ1-5 | NA
CASSLHQGGSYEQYF | TGTGCCAGCAGCCTCCACCAAGGCGGGTCCTACGAGCAGTACTTC | TRBV11-2 | NA | TRBJ2-7 | NA
CASSQYIGDYEQYF | TGCGCCAGCAGCCAATATATCGGGGACTACGAGCAGTACTTC | TRBV4-1 | NA | TRBJ2-7 | NA
CASSPGLYQETQYF | TGCGCCAGCAGCCCTGGACTGTACCAAGAGACCCAGTACTTC | TRBV5-1 | NA | TRBJ2-5 | NA
CASSPGTSGRVTDTQYF | TGTGCCAGCAGTCCGGGGACTAGCGGGAGGGTCACAGATACGCAGTATTTT | TRBV28 | TRBD2 | TRBJ2-3 | NA
CASSEGRAGPSTDTQYF | TGTGCCAGCAGCGAGGGCCGAGCGGGCCCTAGCACAGATACGCAGTATTTT | TRBV2 | NA | TRBJ2-3 | NA
CASSLANARQPQHF | TGTGCCAGCAGCTTAGCGAATGCGCGTCAGCCCCAGCATTTT | TRBV7-2 | NA | TRBJ1-5 | NA
CASSEDRADTQYF | TGTGCCAGCAGCGAGGACAGGGCGGATACGCAGTATTTT | TRBV11-2 | TRBD1 | TRBJ2-3 | NA
CASSAHSGNTEAFF | TGTGCCAGCAGCGCCCACAGCGGGAACACTGAAGCTTTCTTT | TRBV9 | NA | TRBJ1-1 | NA
CASRIYRGTYEQYF | TGTGCCAGCAGAATTTATAGGGGTACCTACGAGCAGTACTTC | TRBV6-5 | NA | TRBJ2-7 | NA
CASSMVSGSYNEQFF | TGTGCCAGTAGTATGGTGAGCGGGAGTTACAATGAGCAGTTCTTC | TRBV19 | TRBD2 | TRBJ2-1 | NA
CATSRDPWIFF | TGTGCCACCAGTCGGGATCCCTGGATCTTCTTT | TRBV15 | NA | TRBJ1-1 | NA
CASSSTVNTEAFF | TGTGCCAGCAGTTCCACGGTGAACACTGAAGCTTTCTTT | TRBV27 | NA | TRBJ1-1 | NA
CASSLEGVAVSQPQHF | TGTGCCAGCAGCTTAGAGGGAGTGGCAGTCAGTCAGCCCCAGCATTTT | TRBV7-2 | NA | TRBJ1-5 | NA
CATKRTSGRYNEQFF | TGTGCCACCAAAAGGACTAGCGGGAGGTACAATGAGCAGTTCTTC | TRBV6-5 | TRBD2 | TRBJ2-1 | NA
CASSPWDRDWDTQYF | TGTGCCAGCAGCCCGTGGGACAGGGATTGGGATACGCAGTATTTT | TRBV7-2 | TRBD1 | TRBJ2-3 | NA
CASSPFDRDGTQYF | TGCGCCAGCAGCCCTTTTGACAGGGACGGGACCCAGTACTTC | TRBV5-1 | TRBD1 | TRBJ2-5 | NA